These 20 T cell receptor beta chains were sequenced from one sample in a study of T cell responses to AZD1222 COVID-19 vaccine. Method: immunoSEQ multiplex PCR; TCRdb's copy keeps in-frame clones and lacks some. The table has 150,000 to 190,000 clones, about nine tenths seen once. The sample here was peripheral blood, taken 28 days after the second AZD1222 dose. Receptor source: an adult who received the AZD1222 COVID-19 vaccine.

A single count supports this clone. The gene calls are TRBV7-2 and TRBJ2-7; the D gene is possibly TRBD2 (6 bases). Germline CDR1 SGHTA, CDR2 FQGNSA. The germline V and J ends were trimmed by 1 base and 7 bases, with 20 bases remaining between them. The CDR3 runs 16 residues. As DNA, the CDR3 is TGTGCCAGCAGCTTAGAAGGTGGGCTCACCCGGGAGGAGCAGTACTTC. This translates into CASSLEGGLTREEQYF.

The chain is built from TRBV28 and TRBJ2-1; perhaps TRBD2 as D (6 bases). This CDR3 has 15 residues. The germline CDR1 and CDR2 sequences are MDHEN and SYDVKM. With 3 bases removed from V and 7 bases from J, the gap between germline ends came to 16 bases. The CDR3, as DNA: TGTGCCAGCAGTTTCCCCGGGCCCCGGGGGAATGAGCAGTTCTTC. It is translated as CASSFPGPRGNEQFF. Together with reference TRBV28 and TRBJ2-1, the CDR3 gives the full variable domain: DVKVTQSSRYLVKRTGEKVFLECVQDMDHENMFWYRQDPGLGLRLIYFSYDVKMKEKGDIPEGYSVSREKKERFSLILESASTNQTSMYLCASSFPGPRGNEQFFGPGTRLTVL.

The gene calls are TRBV5-6 and TRBJ1-1; D call uncertain. V gave up 1 base and J gave up 5 bases, with 9 bases separating them. Germline V gene sequence: CDR1 SGHDT, CDR2 YYEEEE. The CDR3 is 13 amino acids. Here the CDR3 reads CASSLRWRTEAFF. CDR3 nucleotides: TGTGCCAGCAGCTTGCGGTGGCGGACTGAAGCTTTCTTT.

This clone appeared once. This rearrangement joins TRBV4-3 to TRBJ2-3; 7 bases map to TRBD1. The CDR3 is 18 amino acids. CDR1 and CDR2 from the germline V gene are LGHNA and YSLEER. Unmatched junction bases numbered 9, after V lost 0 bases and J lost 0 bases. CDR3 in DNA: TGCGCCAGCAGCCAAGATCTTCCCGGGACAGCTAGCACAGATACGCAGTATTTT. It is translated as CASSQDLPGTASTDTQYF.

The chain carries TRBV15 and TRBJ2-3; TRBD2 agrees at 10 bases. Trimming removed 5 bases from V and 3 bases from J; junction bases left unmatched: 8. The CDR3 sequence is 16 residues long. Per the germline V gene, CDR1 is LNHNV and CDR2 is YYDKDF (reference sequence). Here the CDR3 reads CATSLEPSGRTDTQYF. The CDR3 nucleotides are TGTGCCACCAGCTTGGAACCTAGCGGGAGAACAGATACGCAGTATTTT. Based on the CDR3 plus reference TRBV15 and TRBJ2-3, the full variable domain is DAMVIQNPRYQVTQFGKPVTLSCSQTLNHNVMYWYQQKSSQAPKLLFHYYDKDFNNEADTPDNFQSRRPNTSFCFLDIRSPGLGDTAMYLCATSLEPSGRTDTQYFGPGTRLTVL.

This clone was seen only once. The chain employs TRBV3-1 (or the pseudogene TRBV3-2) and TRBJ1-5; no definite D call. Germline V gene data show CDR1 as LGHDT and CDR2 as YNNKEL (reference sequence). The CDR3 has 15 residues. V lost 1 base and J lost 3, with 10 bases in between. CDR3 sequence: CASSQARQDNQPQHF. DNA of the CDR3: TGTGCCAGCAGCCAAGCAAGACAAGACAATCAGCCCCAGCATTTT.

The chain links TRBV28 to TRBJ1-2; 7 bases line up with TRBD1. V lost 6 bases, J lost 4 bases, and 5 bases stayed unmatched. Germline lookup yields CDR1 MDHEN and CDR2 SYDVKM. The CDR3 is 13 residues long. In DNA, the CDR3 is TGTGCCAGCAGAACAGGGGAGGGCTATGGCTACACCTTC. Its translation is CASRTGEGYGYTF.

V is TRBV27 and J is TRBJ2-7; 7 nucleotides line up with TRBD1. CDR1 MNHEY and CDR2 SMNVEV come from the germline V gene (reference sequence). This CDR3 is built from 18 residues. V was clipped by 6 bases and J by 5 bases; unmatched bases: 22. CDR3 sequence reads: CASSHIGTAKRLDHEQYF. The CDR3 nucleotides read TGTGCCAGCAGCCATATAGGGACAGCCAAACGCCTAGACCACGAGCAGTACTTC.

The chain joins TRBV3-1 (or the pseudogene TRBV3-2) to TRBJ2-3, with TRBD2 matching 7 bases. Germline V gene lookup returns CDR1 LGHDT and CDR2 YNNKEL (reference sequence). V was pared by 5 bases and J by 1 base, with 9 bases of the junction left unmatched. This CDR3 comprises 16 residues. This CDR3 is CASSSRSSGRTDTQYF. CDR3 nucleotides: TGTGCCAGCAGCTCCCGTTCTAGCGGCCGCACAGATACGCAGTATTTT.

The chain uses TRBV28 and TRBJ2-5, with unresolved D. This CDR3 has 11 amino acids. V lost 3 bases, J lost 4 bases, and 3 bases lay in between. The germline V gene encodes CDR1 MDHEN and CDR2 SYDVKM. The CDR3 region is CASSFGETQYF. CDR3 bases: TGTGCCAGCAGTTTCGGAGAGACCCAGTACTTC.

This clone appeared once. The DNA is left out, because the CDR3 cannot be placed on it with certainty; the CDR3 is given as TCRdb lists it. V usage is TRBV30 and J usage is TRBJ1-4. The CDR3 contains 11 residues when both ends are counted. Germline loops: CDR1 GTSNPN, CDR2 SVGIG (reference sequence). Here the CDR3 reads CAFGEGEKLFF.

This sequence joins TRBV9 and TRBJ1-1; D remains unclear. Trimming left V 4 bases short and J 7 bases short, with 14 bases between. The CDR3 spans 13 residues. Germline V lookup: CDR1 SGDLS, CDR2 YYNGEE. The CDR3 is CASSPLVQLEAFF. The CDR3 bases are TGTGCCAGCAGCCCCTTGGTGCAGCTTGAAGCTTTCTTT.

The V gene is TRBV7-3, the J gene TRBJ2-2; TRBD2 matches 7 bases. In germline, CDR1 is SGHTA, CDR2 FQGTGA. Trimming removed 7 bases from V and 7 bases from J; junction bases left unmatched: 12. This CDR3 region has 15 residues. DNA of the CDR3: TGTGCCAGCAAAGGCCAGGGACTATTGGGCGGGGAGCTGTTTTTT. It is translated as CASKGQGLLGGELFF. Full variable domain (missing parts from reference TRBV7-3 and TRBJ2-2): GAGVSQTPSNKVTEKGKYVELRCDPISGHTALYWYRQSLGQGPEFLIYFQGTGAADDSGLPNDRFFAVRPEGSVSTLKIQRTERGDSAVYLCASKGQGLLGGELFFGEGSRLTVL.

The chain is built from TRBV6-5 and TRBJ1-1; D call uncertain. V was cut by 0 bases and J by 0 bases, with 5 bases left in between. The CDR3 covers 14 residues. Looked up from germline, CDR1 is MNHEY and CDR2 is SVGAGI. CDR3 amino acids: CASSYSPLNTEAFF. Here the CDR3 DNA reads TGTGCCAGCAGTTACTCGCCGTTGAACACTGAAGCTTTCTTT.

The gene calls are TRBV7-2 and TRBJ2-1, with 13 bases fitting TRBD2. The CDR3 runs to 19 residues. The V gene's germline CDR1 is SGHTA and CDR2 FQGNSA. With V trimmed by 6 bases and J by 4 bases, 15 bases remained unmatched. CDR3 in amino acids: CASSRHGTSGDPLYNEQFF. In nucleotides, the CDR3 is TGTGCCAGCAGTCGCCACGGGACTAGCGGGGACCCACTTTACAATGAGCAGTTCTTC.

The chain combines TRBV7-3 with TRBJ2-7; D may be TRBD1 (6 bases). V was trimmed by 4 bases and J by 2 bases, leaving 9 bases between them. Germline V lookup: CDR1 SGHTA, CDR2 FQGTGA. The CDR3 covers 13 residues. The CDR3 nucleotides read TGTGCCAGCAGCTACCGGGACACCTACGAGCAGTACTTC. The encoded protein is CASSYRDTYEQYF.

This chain links TRBV4-2 with TRBJ1-3; unclear D gene. This CDR3 has 15 residues. Trimming cost V 0 bases and J 4 bases, with 10 bases left between them. The germline V gene encodes CDR1 LGHNA and CDR2 YNFKEQ. DNA for the CDR3: TGTGCCAGCAGCCAAGATCGGGGAATGGGAAACACCATATATTTT. Its protein product is CASSQDRGMGNTIYF.

The chain joins TRBV28 to TRBJ1-6, with D possibly being TRBD1 (6 bases). The V end lost 6 bases, the J end lost 10 bases, and 10 bases lay between the germline ends. This CDR3 has 12 amino acids. The germline V gene encodes CDR1 MDHEN and CDR2 SYDVKM. The CDR3 DNA reads TGTGCCAGCAGACAGGGCAGGTCACCCCTCCACTTT. It is translated as CASRQGRSPLHF.

This rearrangement joins TRBV7-2 to TRBJ2-5, with TRBD2 as a possible D gene (5 bases). CDR1 and CDR2 (germline): SGHTA, FQGNSA. The CDR3 covers 14 residues. Trimming cost V 0 bases and J 4 bases, with 9 bases left between them. CDR3 residues: CASSLALRGETQYF. The CDR3 bases are TGTGCCAGCAGCTTAGCGCTCCGGGGAGAGACCCAGTACTTC.

The chain couples TRBV5-6 to TRBJ2-7, with D possibly being TRBD1 (6 bases). V shed 4 bases and J shed 3 bases, with 14 bases lying between them. Germline lookup yields CDR1 SGHDT and CDR2 YYEEEE. CDR3 length equals 14 residues. The CDR3 sequence: CASSRTGNVYEQYF. The CDR3 region has the DNA TGTGCCAGCAGCCGAACAGGGAACGTCTACGAGCAGTACTTC.